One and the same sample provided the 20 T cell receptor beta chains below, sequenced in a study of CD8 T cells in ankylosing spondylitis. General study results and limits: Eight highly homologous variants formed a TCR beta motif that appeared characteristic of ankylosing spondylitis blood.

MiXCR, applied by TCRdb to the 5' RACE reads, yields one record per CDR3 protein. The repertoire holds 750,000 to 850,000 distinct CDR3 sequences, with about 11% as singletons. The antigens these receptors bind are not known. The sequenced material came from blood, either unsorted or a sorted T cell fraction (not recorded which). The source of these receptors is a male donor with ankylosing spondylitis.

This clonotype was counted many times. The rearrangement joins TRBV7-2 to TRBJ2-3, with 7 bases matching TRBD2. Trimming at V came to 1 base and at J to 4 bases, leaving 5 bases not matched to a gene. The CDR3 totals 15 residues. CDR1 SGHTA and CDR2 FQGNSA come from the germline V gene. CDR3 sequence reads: CASSLVGGRADTQYF. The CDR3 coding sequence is TGTGCCAGCAGCTTAGTTGGGGGGAGGGCAGATACGCAGTATTTT.

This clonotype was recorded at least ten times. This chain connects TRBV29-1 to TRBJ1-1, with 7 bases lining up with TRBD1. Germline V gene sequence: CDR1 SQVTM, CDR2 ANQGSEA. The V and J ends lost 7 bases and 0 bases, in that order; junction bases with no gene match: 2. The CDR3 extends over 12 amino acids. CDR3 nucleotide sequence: TGCAGCGGCAGGGGGGTGAACACTGAAGCTTTCTTT. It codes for CSGRGVNTEAFF.

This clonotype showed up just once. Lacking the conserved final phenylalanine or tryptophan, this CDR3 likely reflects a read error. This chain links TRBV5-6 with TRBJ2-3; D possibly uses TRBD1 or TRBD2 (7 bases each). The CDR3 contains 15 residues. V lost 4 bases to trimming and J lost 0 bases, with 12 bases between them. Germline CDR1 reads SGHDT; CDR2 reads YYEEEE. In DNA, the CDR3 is TGTGCCAGCAGCGCCAGGGGGGGGAGCACAGATACGCAGTATGTT. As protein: CASSARGGSTDTQYV.

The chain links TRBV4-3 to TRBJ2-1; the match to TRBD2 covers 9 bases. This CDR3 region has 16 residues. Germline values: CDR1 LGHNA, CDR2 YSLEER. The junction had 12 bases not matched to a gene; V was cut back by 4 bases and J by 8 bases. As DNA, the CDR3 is TGCGCCAGCAGCCCACGTCGCGGGAGGGCAGTCGATGAGCAGTTCTTC. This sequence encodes CASSPRRGRAVDEQFF.

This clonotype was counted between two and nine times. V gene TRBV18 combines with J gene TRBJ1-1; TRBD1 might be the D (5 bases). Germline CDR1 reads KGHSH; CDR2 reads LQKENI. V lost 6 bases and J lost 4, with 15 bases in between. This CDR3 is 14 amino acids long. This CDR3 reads CASSQLGRGTEAFF. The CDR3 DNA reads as TGTGCCAGCTCGCAACTAGGGAGGGGCACTGAAGCTTTCTTT.

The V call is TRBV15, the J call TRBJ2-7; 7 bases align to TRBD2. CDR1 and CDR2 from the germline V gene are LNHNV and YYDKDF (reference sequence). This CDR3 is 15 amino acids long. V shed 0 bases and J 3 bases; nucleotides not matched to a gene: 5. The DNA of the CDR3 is TGTGCCACCAGCAGAGAGAGCGGGACCGTCTACGAGCAGTACTTC. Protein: CATSRESGTVYEQYF. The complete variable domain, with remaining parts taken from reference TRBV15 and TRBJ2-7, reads DAMVIQNPRYQVTQFGKPVTLSCSQTLNHNVMYWYQQKSSQAPKLLFHYYDKDFNNEADTPDNFQSRRPNTSFCFLDIRSPGLGDTAMYLCATSRESGTVYEQYFGPGTRLTVT.

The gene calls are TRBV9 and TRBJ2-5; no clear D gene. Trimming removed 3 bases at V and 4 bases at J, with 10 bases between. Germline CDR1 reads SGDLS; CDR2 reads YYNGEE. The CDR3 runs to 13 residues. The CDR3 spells CASSGLNRETQYF. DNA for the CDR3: TGTGCCAGCAGCGGTTTAAATCGAGAGACCCAGTACTTC.

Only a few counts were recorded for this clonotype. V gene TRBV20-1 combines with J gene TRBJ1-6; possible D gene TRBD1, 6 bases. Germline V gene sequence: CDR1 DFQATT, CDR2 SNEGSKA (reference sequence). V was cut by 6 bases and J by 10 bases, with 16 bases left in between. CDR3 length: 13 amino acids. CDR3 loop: CSAVGGIGSPLHF. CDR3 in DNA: TGCAGTGCAGTGGGGGGCATAGGGTCACCCCTCCACTTT.

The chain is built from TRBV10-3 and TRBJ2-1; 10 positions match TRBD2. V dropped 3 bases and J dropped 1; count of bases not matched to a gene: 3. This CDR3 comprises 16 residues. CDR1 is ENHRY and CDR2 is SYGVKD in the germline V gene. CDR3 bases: TGTGCCATCAGTGAAGTTAGCGGGAGGTCCTACAATGAGCAGTTCTTC. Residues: CAISEVSGRSYNEQFF.

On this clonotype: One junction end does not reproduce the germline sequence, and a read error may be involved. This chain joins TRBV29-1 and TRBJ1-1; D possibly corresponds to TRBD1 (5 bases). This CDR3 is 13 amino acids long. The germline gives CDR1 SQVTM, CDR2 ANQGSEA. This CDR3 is CSVEGQEGTEAFF. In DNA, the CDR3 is TGCAGCGTCGAAGGGCAGGAGGGGACTGAAGCTTTCTTT.

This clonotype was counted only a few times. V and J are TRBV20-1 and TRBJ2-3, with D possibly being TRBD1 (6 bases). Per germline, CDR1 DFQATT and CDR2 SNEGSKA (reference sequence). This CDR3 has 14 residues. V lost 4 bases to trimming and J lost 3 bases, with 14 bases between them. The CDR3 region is CSANPGQATDTQYF. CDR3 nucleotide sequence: TGCAGTGCTAACCCGGGACAAGCAACAGATACGCAGTATTTT.

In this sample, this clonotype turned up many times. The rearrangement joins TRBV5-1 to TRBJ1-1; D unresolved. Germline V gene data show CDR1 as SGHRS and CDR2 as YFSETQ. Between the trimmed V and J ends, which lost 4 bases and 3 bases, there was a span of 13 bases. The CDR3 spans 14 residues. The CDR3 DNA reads TGCGCCAGCAGCGCCAGGACTTCGGACACTGAAGCTTTCTTT. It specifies CASSARTSDTEAFF.

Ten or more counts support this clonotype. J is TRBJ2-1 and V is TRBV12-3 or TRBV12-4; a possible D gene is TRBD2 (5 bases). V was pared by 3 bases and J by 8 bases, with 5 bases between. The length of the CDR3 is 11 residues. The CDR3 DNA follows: TGTGCCAGCAGTTTGAGGGATGAGCAGTTCTTC. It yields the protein CASSLRDEQFF.

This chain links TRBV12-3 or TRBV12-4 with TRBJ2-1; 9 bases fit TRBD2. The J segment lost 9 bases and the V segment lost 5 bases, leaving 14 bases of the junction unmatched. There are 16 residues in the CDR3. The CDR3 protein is CASSPRIAGEGGEQFF. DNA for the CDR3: TGTGCCAGCAGTCCCAGGATAGCGGGAGAAGGCGGTGAGCAGTTCTTC.

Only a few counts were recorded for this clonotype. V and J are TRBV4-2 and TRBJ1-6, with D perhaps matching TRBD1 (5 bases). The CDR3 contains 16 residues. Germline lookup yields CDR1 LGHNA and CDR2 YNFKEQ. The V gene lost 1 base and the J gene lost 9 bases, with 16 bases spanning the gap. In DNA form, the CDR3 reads TGTGCCAGCAGCCAAGCGCCCTGGAGGGGCAGTTCACCCCTCCACTTT. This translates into CASSQAPWRGSSPLHF.

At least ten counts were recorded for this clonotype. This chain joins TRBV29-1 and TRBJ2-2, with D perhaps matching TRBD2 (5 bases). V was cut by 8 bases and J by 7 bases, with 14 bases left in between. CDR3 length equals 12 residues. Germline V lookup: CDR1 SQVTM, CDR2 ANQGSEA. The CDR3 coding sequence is TGCAGCAGCCTTGGAGGAAGCGGGGAGCTGTTTTTT. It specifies CSSLGGSGELFF.

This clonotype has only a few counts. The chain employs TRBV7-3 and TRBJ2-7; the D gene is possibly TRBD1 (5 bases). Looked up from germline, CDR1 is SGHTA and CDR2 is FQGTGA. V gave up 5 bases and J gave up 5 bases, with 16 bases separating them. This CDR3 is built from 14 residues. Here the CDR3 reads CASSAGPASNEQYF. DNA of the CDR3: TGTGCCAGCAGCGCAGGGCCCGCGTCTAACGAGCAGTACTTC.

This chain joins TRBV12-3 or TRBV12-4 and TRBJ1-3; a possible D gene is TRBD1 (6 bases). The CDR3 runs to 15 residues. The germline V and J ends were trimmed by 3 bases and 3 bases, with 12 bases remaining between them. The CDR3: CASSFPGVGGNTIYF. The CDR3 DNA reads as TGTGCCAGCAGTTTCCCAGGGGTGGGTGGAAACACCATATATTTT.

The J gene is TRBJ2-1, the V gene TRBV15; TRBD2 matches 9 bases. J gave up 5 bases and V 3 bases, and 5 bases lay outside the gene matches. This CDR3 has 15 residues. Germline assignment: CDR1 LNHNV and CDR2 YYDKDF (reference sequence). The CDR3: CATSSSGRYNNEQFF. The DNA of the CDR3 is TGTGCCACCAGCAGCAGCGGGAGGTATAACAATGAGCAGTTCTTC.

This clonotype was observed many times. This CDR3 is CAITGISTDTQYF. The CDR3 nucleotides are TGTGCCATCACGGGAATAAGCACAGATACGCAGTATTTT. The chain has TRBV10-3 and TRBJ2-3; D possibly corresponds to TRBD2 (5 bases). This CDR3 has 13 amino acids. Germline-derived CDR1 and CDR2 are ENHRY and SYGVKD. The V and J ends lost 7 bases and 0 bases respectively, with 8 bases between them.